This T cell receptor beta chain stems from a study of blood T cell repertoires in COVID-19. Study-level background: T cells, B-cell-depleted T cells, or PBMCs supplied cDNA or gDNA.

In the source study's methods: Scientists estimated how many nucleated cells there were by amplifying reference gene primers. Some clones are missing from TCRdb's copy, which holds only in-frame ones; the method was immunoSEQ multiplex PCR. From that table come the V and J calls and clone size; the DNA was used to work out D and trimming. This sample carries about 220,000 clones, about three quarters of them seen once, and the ten largest clones take about 7%. CDR1 and CDR2 (germline): SGHVS, FQNEAQ. The CDR3 has 16 amino acids. Losses at the gene ends were 5 bases for V and 0 bases for J; bases not matched to a gene: 3.

The clonotype was recovered from a woman between 65 and 79 years old with acute or convalescent COVID-19. Input material: peripheral blood. The chain couples TRBV7-8 to TRBJ2-1, with 11 bases that match TRBD2. The CDR3 DNA is TGTGCCAGCAGCCCGACTAGCGGGGACTCCTACAATGAGCAGTTCTTC. Translation: CASSPTSGDSYNEQFF.